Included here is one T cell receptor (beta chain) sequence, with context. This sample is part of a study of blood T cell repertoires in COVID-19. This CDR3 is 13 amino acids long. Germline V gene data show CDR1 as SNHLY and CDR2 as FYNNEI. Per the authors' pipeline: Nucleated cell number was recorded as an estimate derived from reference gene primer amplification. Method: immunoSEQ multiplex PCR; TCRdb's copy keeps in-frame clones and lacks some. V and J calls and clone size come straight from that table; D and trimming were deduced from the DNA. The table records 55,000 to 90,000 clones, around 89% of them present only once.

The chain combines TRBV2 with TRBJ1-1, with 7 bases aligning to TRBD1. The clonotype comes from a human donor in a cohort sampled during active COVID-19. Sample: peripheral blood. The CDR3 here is CAIHRGRNTEAFF. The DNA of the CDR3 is TGTGCAATCCACAGGGGTCGGAACACTGAAGCTTTCTTT.